This T cell receptor beta chain was documented in a study of response to subunit inactivated influenza vaccine. Overall study findings and caveats: The authors proposed limited new T cell recruitment per seasonal influenza vaccination.

CDR1 is LNHDA and CDR2 is SQIVND in the germline V gene (reference sequence). This CDR3 is built from 16 residues. V lost 2 bases to trimming and J lost 2 bases, with 16 bases between them. TCRdb analysed the RT-PCR reads with MiXCR anew, one entry per CDR3 protein. Among approximately 700,000 distinct CDR3 sequences, about a sixth were seen once, and the ten largest hold under 14%. This clonotype has only a few counts. Its antigen remains unidentified. The J gene is TRBJ2-7, the V gene TRBV19; D uncertain. The sequencing used PBMCs from blood, collected about 13 days after vaccination. This clonotype originated in a man aged 45-65 years who received an inactivated influenza vaccine. The CDR3 is CASSIFYTESTYEQYF. The CDR3 DNA reads as TGTGCCAGTAGTATATTTTACACGGAATCAACCTACGAGCAGTACTTC.